This passage covers 7 T cell receptor beta chains from one sample sequenced in a study of type 1 and type 2 diabetes patients. The PCR template was genomic DNA. The TCR beta CDR3 region was amplified using 30 forward and 13 reverse primers. MiXCR was run by TCRdb on the multiplex PCR reads, yielding one entry per CDR3 protein. This table holds more than 250,000 distinct CDR3 sequences, more than 40% found once. Sequencing used peripheral blood mononuclear cells (PBMCs). All receptors derive from a man younger than 30 with type 2 diabetes.

The chain uses TRBV19 and TRBJ2-5, with a weak D call TRBD2 (6 bases). Germline CDR1 is LNHDA and CDR2 is SQIVND (reference sequence). This CDR3 is built from 16 residues. Deletions cut 6 bases from V and 2 bases from J, with 19 bases between. The DNA of the CDR3 is TGTGCCAGTAGAGCTTGGGCCGGGAGCGAACAAGAGACCCAGTACTTC. Residues: CASRAWAGSEQETQYF.

The chain uses TRBV7-2 and TRBJ2-4, with 7 bases that match TRBD1. Germline V lookup: CDR1 SGHTA, CDR2 FQGNSA. This CDR3 is built from 16 residues. With V trimmed by 5 bases and J by 5 bases, 12 bases remained unmatched. This chain's CDR3 is CASSPRRQGRENIQYF. Here the CDR3 DNA reads TGTGCCAGCAGCCCAAGACGACAGGGCCGGGAAAACATTCAGTACTTC.

With respect to this clonotype: A read error is possible here, since a much larger clone lies one base away. The V call is TRBV10-1, the J call TRBJ2-2, with TRBD1 matching over 7 bases. The CDR3 loop spans 15 amino acids. Germline lookup yields CDR1 WNHNN and CDR2 SYGVQD (reference sequence). CDR3 sequence: CAGSEKGASTGELFF. For the CDR3, the DNA is TGCGCCGGCAGTGAGAAGGGGGCGAGCACCGGGGAGCTGTTTTTT.

The chain recombines TRBV12-3 or TRBV12-4 with TRBJ2-5; no firm D call. V shed 2 bases and J shed 7 bases, with 20 bases lying between them. The CDR3 runs 16 residues. CDR3 sequence: CASSLSSGWQKGTQYF. Here the CDR3 DNA reads TGTGCCAGCAGTTTATCTTCAGGTTGGCAGAAAGGGACCCAGTACTTC.

V usage is TRBV14 and J usage is TRBJ2-5, with a weak D call TRBD1 (6 bases). The CDR3 runs to 14 residues. Germline V gene lookup returns CDR1 SGHDN and CDR2 FVKESK. With 1 base removed from V and 5 bases from J, the gap between germline ends came to 11 bases. The CDR3 sequence: CASSQGGQPETQYF. The CDR3 DNA sequence: TGTGCCAGCAGCCAAGGGGGGCAGCCGGAGACCCAGTACTTC.

This clonotype was detected many times. The genes are TRBV15 and TRBJ1-4, with D uncertain. The CDR3 has 14 amino acids. Germline CDR1 LNHNV, CDR2 YYDKDF (reference sequence). With 4 bases removed from V and 6 bases from J, the gap between germline ends came to 12 bases. The CDR3 loop is CATSIPGSYEKLFF. The CDR3 DNA is TGTGCCACCAGCATTCCGGGTTCCTATGAAAAACTGTTTTTT. Full variable domain (remainder filled in from reference TRBV15 and TRBJ1-4): DAMVIQNPRYQVTQFGKPVTLSCSQTLNHNVMYWYQQKSSQAPKLLFHYYDKDFNNEADTPDNFQSRRPNTSFCFLDIRSPGLGDTAMYLCATSIPGSYEKLFFGSGTQLSVL.

This clonotype occurred many times. The chain is built from TRBV2 and TRBJ1-2; D is unclear. Germline V gene data show CDR1 as SNHLY and CDR2 as FYNNEI. V was clipped by 6 bases and J by 3 bases, with 11 bases between them. The CDR3 runs 13 residues. The CDR3 DNA sequence: TGTGCCAGCAGCTCTCAGACCTACTATGGCTACACCTTC. Encoded protein: CASSSQTYYGYTF.